This entry is about one T cell receptor beta chain. Its antigen is undetermined. The entry originates in a study of blood T cells in healthy people across ages. At the level of the study: Capture by template switching was about one barcoded beta molecule per two T cells. The study's findings and limits: TCR beta diversity, measured per million T cells, fell in a roughly linear way with age.

Sample-barcoded 5' priming and a J-beta primer mix drove a second PCR of roughly 7 to 11 cycles. Every cDNA molecule carried a tag from a template-switch adaptor bearing 12 random nucleotides. TCRdb processed the 5' RACE reads anew with MiXCR; each CDR3 protein has one entry. The sample has around 1.5 million distinct CDR3 sequences, roughly 32% seen once. V was cut by 5 bases and J by 6 bases, with 11 bases left in between. This CDR3 is built from 13 residues. Germline assignment: CDR1 MNHEY and CDR2 SVGAGI. V and J are TRBV6-5 and TRBJ2-1, with no clear D. This clonotype was sampled from a woman in her twenties or thirties in good health. The sequenced sample consisted of blood. In DNA, the CDR3 is TGTGCCAGCAGTCCCGCCGGCTCCAATGAGCAGTTCTTC. Translating it yields CASSPAGSNEQFF.